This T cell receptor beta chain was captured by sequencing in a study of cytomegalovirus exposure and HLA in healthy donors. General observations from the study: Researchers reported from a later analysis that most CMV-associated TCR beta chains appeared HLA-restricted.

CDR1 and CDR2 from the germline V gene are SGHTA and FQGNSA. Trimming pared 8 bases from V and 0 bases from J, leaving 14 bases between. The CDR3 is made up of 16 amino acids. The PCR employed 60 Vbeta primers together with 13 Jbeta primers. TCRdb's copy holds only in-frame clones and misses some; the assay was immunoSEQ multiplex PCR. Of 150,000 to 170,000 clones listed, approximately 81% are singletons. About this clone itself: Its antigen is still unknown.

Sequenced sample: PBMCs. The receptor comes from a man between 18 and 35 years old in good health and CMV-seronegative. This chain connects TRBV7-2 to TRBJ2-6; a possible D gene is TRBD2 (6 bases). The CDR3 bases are TGTGCCAGCGCAAGATCCGGGGGCTCTGGGGCCAACGTCCTGACTTTC. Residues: CASARSGGSGANVLTF. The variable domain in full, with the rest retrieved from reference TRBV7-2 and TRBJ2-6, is GAGVSQSPSNKVTEKGKDVELRCDPISGHTALYWYRQSLGQGLEFLIYFQGNSAPDKSGLPSDRFSAERTGGSVSTLTIQRTQQEDSAVYLCASARSGGSGANVLTFGAGSRLTVL.